A single sample is the source of the 3 T cell receptor beta chains below, sequenced in a study of T cell repertoires in cytomegalovirus infection. TCRdb redid the calling of the reads with MiXCR, one entry per CDR3 protein. The data hold about 180,000 distinct CDR3 sequences, with roughly 17% observed a single time. The specimen was CD8+ T cells from PBMCs. Receptors were obtained from a human donor in good health (CMV status not recorded). Some clones in this sample may be carry-over from other donors' samples.

V usage is TRBV10-3 and J usage is TRBJ2-7; D assignment may be TRBD1 or TRBD2 (6 bases each). Germline-derived CDR1 and CDR2 are ENHRY and SYGVKD. Trimming shortened V by 3 bases and J by 1 base, and 10 bases separated the two germline ends. The CDR3 consists of 14 residues. CDR3 bases: TGTGCCATCAGTGATGGGGGGCCTTCCTACGAGCAGTACTTC. Its protein is CAISDGGPSYEQYF.

The rearrangement joins TRBV10-3 to TRBJ2-2, with D perhaps assigned TRBD1 or TRBD2 (6 bases each). Deletions cut 6 bases from V and 7 bases from J, with 12 bases between. There are 13 residues in the CDR3. Germline CDR1 and CDR2: ENHRY and SYGVKD. The CDR3, as DNA: TGTGCCATCAGAATGGAGGGACACGGGGAGCTGTTTTTT. Its protein is CAIRMEGHGELFF.

This clonotype was detected a few times. The rearrangement links TRBV4-2 to TRBJ1-5, with a weak D call TRBD1 (5 bases). The V and J ends lost 5 bases and 7 bases respectively, with 15 bases between them. Per the germline V gene, CDR1 is LGHNA and CDR2 is YNFKEQ. The length of the CDR3 is 14 residues. This CDR3 is CASSYQGSGQPQHF. In DNA form, the CDR3 reads TGTGCCAGCAGCTACCAGGGTTCAGGGCAGCCCCAGCATTTT.